These 10 T cell receptor beta chains were sequenced from one sample in a study of blood T cell repertoires in COVID-19. Libraries were prepared by immunoSEQ multiplex PCR; TCRdb keeps only in-frame clonotypes and omits some of them. The data show 310,000 or so clones, 89% seen once. The sample comprised PBMCs or T cells enriched from blood (not recorded which). These receptors all stem from a middle-aged woman who had recovered from COVID-19.

This clone came up a few times. The CDR3 reads CASSARDSLGPYGYTF. CDR3 coding DNA: TGTGCCAGCAGCGCTAGGGACTCTTTGGGGCCCTATGGCTACACCTTC. The V gene is TRBV9, the J gene TRBJ1-2, with D possibly being TRBD1 (5 bases). Germline CDR1 SGDLS, CDR2 YYNGEE. V gave up 3 bases and J gave up 4 bases, with 19 bases separating them. CDR3 length: 16 residues.

The chain uses TRBV3-1 (or the pseudogene TRBV3-2) and TRBJ1-6; D is uncertain. CDR1 and CDR2 from the germline V gene are LGHDT and YNNKEL (reference sequence). The CDR3 totals 12 residues. V was clipped by 1 base and J by 10 bases, with 5 bases between them. DNA for the CDR3: TGTGCCAGCAGCCAAGGGCAATCACCCCTCCACTTT. The encoded protein is CASSQGQSPLHF.

This clone is a singleton in its sample. The V gene is TRBV5-1, the J gene TRBJ2-5; possibly TRBD2 for D (7 bases). Trimming removed 3 bases at V and 0 bases at J, with 15 bases between. The germline V gene encodes CDR1 SGHRS and CDR2 YFSETQ. The CDR3 runs 16 residues. CDR3: CASSWRTAGYQETQYF. CDR3 coding DNA: TGCGCCAGCAGCTGGCGGACAGCGGGGTACCAAGAGACCCAGTACTTC.

The chain uses TRBV7-3 and TRBJ2-3, with TRBD2 matching over 7 bases. The length of the CDR3 is 15 residues. The V gene end was trimmed by 6 bases and the J gene end by 3 bases; junction bases not matched to a gene: 9. CDR1 is SGHTA, CDR2 FQGTGA, per germline. The CDR3 region is CASSFRDGGTDTQYF. The CDR3 nucleotides are TGTGCCAGCAGTTTCCGGGACGGGGGGACAGATACGCAGTATTTT.

J is TRBJ1-6 and V is TRBV28; 9 bases map to TRBD1. The germline CDR1 and CDR2 sequences are MDHEN and SYDVKM. Unmatched junction bases numbered 0, after V lost 8 bases and J lost 7 bases. The CDR3 has 12 amino acids. Here the CDR3 DNA reads TGTGCCAGCGGACAGGGGAATTCACCCCTCCACTTT. As protein: CASGQGNSPLHF. Based on the CDR3 plus reference TRBV28 and TRBJ1-6, the full variable domain is DVKVTQSSRYLVKRTGEKVFLECVQDMDHENMFWYRQDPGLGLRLIYFSYDVKMKEKGDIPEGYSVSREKKERFSLILESASTNQTSMYLCASGQGNSPLHFGNGTRLTVT.

This clone appeared a single time. The chain is built from TRBV5-1 and TRBJ1-1; D unclear. CDR3 size: 14 residues. Trimming took off 1 base at V and 2 bases at J, with 9 bases between the two ends. Germline V CDR1 and CDR2: SGHRS, YFSETQ. CDR3 nucleotide sequence: TGCGCCAGCAGCTTGTGGCAGGCCAACACTGAAGCTTTCTTT. This sequence encodes CASSLWQANTEAFF.

The chain recombines TRBV7-2 with TRBJ2-3; TRBD2 might be the D (6 bases). CDR1 is SGHTA, CDR2 FQGNSA, per germline. The CDR3 runs to 16 residues. Trimming stripped 3 bases from V and 2 bases from J, with 15 bases between. CDR3 sequence reads: CASSFIGRELTDTQYF. CDR3 bases: TGTGCCAGCAGCTTTATAGGCCGGGAGCTCACAGATACGCAGTATTTT.

Here the CDR3 reads CAWNRQAQVDGYTF. In DNA form, the CDR3 reads TGTGCCTGGAACCGACAGGCGCAAGTTGATGGCTACACCTTC. This sequence joins TRBV30 and TRBJ1-2; D perhaps matches TRBD1 (6 bases). The CDR3 sequence is 14 residues long. Trimming removed 4 bases from V and 6 bases from J, with 18 bases in between. Germline CDR1 is GTSNPN and CDR2 is SVGIG (reference sequence).

This clone was recorded only once. The V gene is TRBV24-1, the J gene TRBJ2-1, with no clear D. V lost 4 bases, J lost 4 bases, and 10 bases lay in between. CDR1 is KGHDR and CDR2 is SFDVKD in the germline V gene. The CDR3 is made up of 14 amino acids. The CDR3 sequence is CATSDPRRYNEQFF. The CDR3 DNA reads as TGTGCCACCAGTGACCCTAGGCGGTACAATGAGCAGTTCTTC.

This rearrangement joins TRBV19 to TRBJ2-7; TRBD1 agrees at 9 bases. This CDR3 has 15 residues. V lost 2 bases, J lost 3 bases, and 5 bases stayed unmatched. The germline gives CDR1 LNHDA, CDR2 SQIVND (reference sequence). This CDR3 is CASSILGTGYYEQYF. The CDR3 DNA sequence: TGTGCCAGTAGTATACTAGGGACAGGGTACTACGAGCAGTACTTC.